This record looks at one T cell receptor (beta chain) sequence and its context. The antigen is unknown. This clone may be a read error of a much larger clone one base away. Generation of TCR cDNA used 5'RACE template switching (which added a universal primer site and UMIs). From the 5' RACE reads, TCRdb called clonotypes with MiXCR, one entry per CDR3 protein. The sample yields roughly 49,000 distinct CDR3 sequences, roughly 7% seen once. The sample originates from a study of T cells after yellow fever vaccination. Study observations and caveats: Reappearing after the booster were most of the clones from primary vaccination (around 96% CD4, 70% to 90% CD8).

The origin of this receptor is a man between 18 and 35 years old who received the YFV17D yellow fever vaccine. The sequences come from CD8+ T cells sorted from PBMCs, collected roughly 14 days after the first yellow fever vaccination.

CDR3 sequence: CASSMDLTGNTIYF. The CDR3 region has the DNA TGTGCCAGCAGCATGGACCTCACAGGCAACACCATATATTTT. The rearrangement uses TRBV7-2 and TRBJ1-3, with D maybe TRBD1 (5 bases). V was pared by 5 bases and J by 7 bases, with 15 bases between. From germline, CDR1 is SGHTA and CDR2 FQGNSA. The CDR3 loop spans 14 amino acids.